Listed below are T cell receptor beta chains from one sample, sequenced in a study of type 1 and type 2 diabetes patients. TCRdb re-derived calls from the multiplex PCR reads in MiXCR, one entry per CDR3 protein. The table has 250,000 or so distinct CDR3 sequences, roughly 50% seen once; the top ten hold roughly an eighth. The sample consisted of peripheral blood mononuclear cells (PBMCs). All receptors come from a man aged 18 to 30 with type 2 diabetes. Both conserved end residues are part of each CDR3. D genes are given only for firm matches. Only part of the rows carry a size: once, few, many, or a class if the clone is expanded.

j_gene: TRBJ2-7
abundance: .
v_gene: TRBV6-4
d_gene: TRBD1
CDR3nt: TGTGCCAGCAGTGCGGGGACAGGGGGTCAGGAGCAGTACTTC
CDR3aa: CASSAGTGGQEQYF

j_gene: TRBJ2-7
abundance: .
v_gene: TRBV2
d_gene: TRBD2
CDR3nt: TGTGCCAGCAGTAAGACTAGCGGGAGGGCGGATGAGCAGTACTTC
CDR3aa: CASSKTSGRADEQYF

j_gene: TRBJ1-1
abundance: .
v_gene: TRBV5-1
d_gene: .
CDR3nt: TGCGCCAGCAGCCGGGGGCCAAACGCTGAAGCTTTCTTT
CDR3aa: CASSRGPNAEAFF

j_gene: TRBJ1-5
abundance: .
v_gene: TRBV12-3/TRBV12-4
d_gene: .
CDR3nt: TGTGCCAGCAGTTTATATCATAGCAATCAGCCCCAGCATTTT
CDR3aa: CASSLYHSNQPQHF

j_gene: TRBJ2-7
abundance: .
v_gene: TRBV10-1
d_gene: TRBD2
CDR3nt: TGCGCCAGCAGTCTAGCGGGAATCGGAGCCGGTGAGCAGTACTTC
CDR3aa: CASSLAGIGAGEQYF

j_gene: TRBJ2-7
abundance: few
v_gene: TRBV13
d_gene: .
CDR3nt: TGTGCCAGCAGCTTCCCAGGCAGCGCAGCCTACGAGCAGTACTTC
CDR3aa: CASSFPGSAAYEQYF

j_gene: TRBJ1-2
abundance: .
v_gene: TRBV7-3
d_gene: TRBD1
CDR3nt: TGTGCCAGCAGCATCACCTCGGACAGGGTGAACGGCTACACCTTC
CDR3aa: CASSITSDRVNGYTF

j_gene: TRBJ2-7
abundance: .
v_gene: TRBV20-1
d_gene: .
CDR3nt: TGCAGTGCTAGCCGGCCCCGGGGAGCCTACGAGCAGTACTTC
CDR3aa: CSASRPRGAYEQYF

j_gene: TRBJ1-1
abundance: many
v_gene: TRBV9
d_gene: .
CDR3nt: TGTGCCAGCAGCGTAGTGTCGAACGGTAGAGCTTTCTTT
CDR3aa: CASSVVSNGRAFF

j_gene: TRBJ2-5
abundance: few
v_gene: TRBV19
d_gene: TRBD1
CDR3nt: TGTGCCAGTAGTATTCGGTTTCGACAGGGGGATGCAGAGACCCAGTACTTC
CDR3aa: CASSIRFRQGDAETQYF

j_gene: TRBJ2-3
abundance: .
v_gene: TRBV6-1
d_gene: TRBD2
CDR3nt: TGTGCCAGCTCTAGCGGGAGACCCACAGATACGCAGTATTTT
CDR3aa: CASSSGRPTDTQYF

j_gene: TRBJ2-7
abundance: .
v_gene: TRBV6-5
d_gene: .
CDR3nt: TGTGCCAGCAGTTACAAGCTCTACGAGCAGTACTTC
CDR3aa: CASSYKLYEQYF

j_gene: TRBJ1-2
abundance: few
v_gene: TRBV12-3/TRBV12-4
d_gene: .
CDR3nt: TGTGCCAGCAACCCGGGGGGACACTATGGCTACACCTTC
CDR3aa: CASNPGGHYGYTF

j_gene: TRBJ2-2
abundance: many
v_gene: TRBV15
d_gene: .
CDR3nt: TGTGCCACCGCGGGACGGATAACCGGGGAGCTGTTTTTT
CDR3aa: CATAGRITGELFF

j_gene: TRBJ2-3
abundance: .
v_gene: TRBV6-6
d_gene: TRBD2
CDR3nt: TGTGCCAGCGATGGTAGGCGTAGATTGGCGGGGGGGCCTTCAGATACGCAGTATTTT
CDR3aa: CASDGRRRLAGGPSDTQYF

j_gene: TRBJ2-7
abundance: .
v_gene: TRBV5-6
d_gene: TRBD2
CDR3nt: TGTGCCAGCAGCTTTGGACGGGAGGGAGAGTACGAGCAGTACTTC
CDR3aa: CASSFGREGEYEQYF

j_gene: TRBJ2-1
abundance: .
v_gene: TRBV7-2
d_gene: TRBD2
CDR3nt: TGTGCCAGCAGCTTATCCCCAGCGGGGGCCCTTGACAATGAGCAGTTCTTC
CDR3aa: CASSLSPAGALDNEQFF

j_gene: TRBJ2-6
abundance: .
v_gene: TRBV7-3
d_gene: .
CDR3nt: TGTGCCAGCAGCTTGCAACCCTCTGGGGCCAACGTCCTGACTTTC
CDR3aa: CASSLQPSGANVLTF

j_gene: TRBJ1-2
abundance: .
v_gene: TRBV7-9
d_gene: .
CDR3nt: TGCGCCAGCACCAGCAGCCTAGACGTTCCCTCTGGCTACACCTTC
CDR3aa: CASTSSLDVPSGYTF

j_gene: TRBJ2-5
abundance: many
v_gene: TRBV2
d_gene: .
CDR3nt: TGTGCCGGGCGGGAGACCCAGTACTTC
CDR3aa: CAGRETQYF

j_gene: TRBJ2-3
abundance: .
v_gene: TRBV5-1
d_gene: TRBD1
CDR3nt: TGCGCCAGCAGCTTGGAGAGGGGGCTGATCACAGATACGCAGTATTTT
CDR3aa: CASSLERGLITDTQYF

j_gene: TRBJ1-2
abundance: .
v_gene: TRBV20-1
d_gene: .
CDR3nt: TGCAGTGCTAAAGATAAAGACAGGAACTATGGCTACACCTTC
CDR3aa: CSAKDKDRNYGYTF

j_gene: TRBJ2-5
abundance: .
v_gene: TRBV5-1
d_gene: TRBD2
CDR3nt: TGCGCCAGCAGCTTCTCTGGACTAGCGGGACTCCAAGAGACCCAGTACTTC
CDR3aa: CASSFSGLAGLQETQYF

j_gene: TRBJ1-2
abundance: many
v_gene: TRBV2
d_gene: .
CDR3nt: TGTGCCAGCAGTCGGACAGACATCTATGGCTACACCTTC
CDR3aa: CASSRTDIYGYTF

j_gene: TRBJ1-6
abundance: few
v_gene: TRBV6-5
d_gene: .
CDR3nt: TGTGCCAGCACACGATCACCCCTCCACTTT
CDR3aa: CASTRSPLHF

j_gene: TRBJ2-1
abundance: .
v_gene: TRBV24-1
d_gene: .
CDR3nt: TGTGCCACCGCGTTTAGCAATGAGCAGTTCTTC
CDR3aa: CATAFSNEQFF